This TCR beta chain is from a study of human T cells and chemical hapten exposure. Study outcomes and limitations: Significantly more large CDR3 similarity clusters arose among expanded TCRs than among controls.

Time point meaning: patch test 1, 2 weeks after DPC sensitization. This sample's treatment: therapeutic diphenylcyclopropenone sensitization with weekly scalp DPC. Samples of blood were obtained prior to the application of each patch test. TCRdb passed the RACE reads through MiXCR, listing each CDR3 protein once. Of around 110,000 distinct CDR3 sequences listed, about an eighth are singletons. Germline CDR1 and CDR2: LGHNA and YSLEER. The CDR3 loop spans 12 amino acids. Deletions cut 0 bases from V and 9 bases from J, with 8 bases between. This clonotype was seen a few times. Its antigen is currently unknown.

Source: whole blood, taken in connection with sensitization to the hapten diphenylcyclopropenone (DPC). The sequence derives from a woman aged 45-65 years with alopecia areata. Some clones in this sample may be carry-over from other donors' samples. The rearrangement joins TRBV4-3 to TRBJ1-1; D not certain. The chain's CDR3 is CASSQDHDQAFF. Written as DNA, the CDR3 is TGCGCCAGCAGCCAAGATCACGACCAAGCTTTCTTT.